These T cell receptor beta chains were read from a single sample in a study of shared clonotypes between healthy human individuals. Profiled with immunoSEQ multiplex PCR; TCRdb holds only in-frame clones, not every one. The table shows millions of clones, with roughly 92% occurring only once. Sequencing was carried out using naive CD4+ T cells sorted from blood. The receptors shown here come from a man aged 18 to 29 in good health. The CDR3 runs from the conserved cysteine through the conserved F or W. A D gene is named only where the DNA matches it firmly. The listing skips clone size in some rows; elsewhere it reads once, few, many or a size class.

J gene: TRBJ2-3
clone size: .
V gene: TRBV11-2
D gene: .
CDR3 DNA: TGTGCCAGCAGCCTTCCACGGGGTGTCGTAGATACGCAGTATTTT
CDR3 protein: CASSLPRGVVDTQYF

J gene: TRBJ2-2
clone size: .
V gene: TRBV20-1
D gene: .
CDR3 DNA: TGCAGTGCTACTCTGGCCGGGGAGCTGTTTTTT
CDR3 protein: CSATLAGELFF

J gene: TRBJ2-7
clone size: .
V gene: TRBV28
D gene: TRBD2
CDR3 DNA: TGTGCCAGCGGGGGCCCGGGAGGGGCTTACTACGAGCAGTACTTC
CDR3 protein: CASGGPGGAYYEQYF

J gene: TRBJ2-7
clone size: .
V gene: TRBV15
D gene: TRBD2
CDR3 DNA: TGTGCCACCAGCAGAGACTTAGCGGGAAGCCGCGAGCAGTACTTC
CDR3 protein: CATSRDLAGSREQYF

J gene: TRBJ1-4
clone size: .
V gene: TRBV7-2
D gene: .
CDR3 DNA: TGTGCCAGCAGCTTAGTTCAGGGATTAAGAGAAAAACTGTTTTTT
CDR3 protein: CASSLVQGLREKLFF

J gene: TRBJ1-6
clone size: .
V gene: TRBV27
D gene: .
CDR3 DNA: TGTGCCAGCAGCCCGCGGGGGATCCCCTATAATTCACCCCTCCACTTT
CDR3 protein: CASSPRGIPYNSPLHF

J gene: TRBJ1-2
clone size: .
V gene: TRBV20-1
D gene: TRBD1
CDR3 DNA: TGCAGTGCTCACAGGGGGTTCGGCTACACCTTC
CDR3 protein: CSAHRGFGYTF

J gene: TRBJ2-7
clone size: .
V gene: TRBV12-5
D gene: .
CDR3 DNA: TGTGCTAGTGGTTCCACACAGGGTAACTACGAGCAGTACTTC
CDR3 protein: CASGSTQGNYEQYF

J gene: TRBJ2-1
clone size: .
V gene: TRBV29-1
D gene: TRBD2
CDR3 DNA: TGCACCCACACCCAACTAGCGGCTCGGAATGAGCAGTTCTTC
CDR3 protein: CTHTQLAARNEQFF

J gene: TRBJ2-7
clone size: .
V gene: TRBV11-3
D gene: .
CDR3 DNA: TGTGCCAGCAGCTCGGGCTACGGCTACGAGCAGTACTTC
CDR3 protein: CASSSGYGYEQYF

J gene: TRBJ1-1
clone size: .
V gene: TRBV10-2
D gene: .
CDR3 DNA: TGCGCCAGCAGTGAAGGCCAGGGTTTCGGTGACACTGAAGCTTTCTTT
CDR3 protein: CASSEGQGFGDTEAFF

J gene: TRBJ2-7
clone size: .
V gene: TRBV9
D gene: .
CDR3 DNA: TGTGCCAGCAGCGTAGAGGTAGGGGCAAGCTCCTACGAGCAGTACTTC
CDR3 protein: CASSVEVGASSYEQYF

J gene: TRBJ2-2
clone size: .
V gene: TRBV5-8
D gene: TRBD1
CDR3 DNA: TGTGCCAGCAGATGGGACAGGGGACCCGGGGAGCTGTTTTTT
CDR3 protein: CASRWDRGPGELFF

J gene: TRBJ1-5
clone size: .
V gene: TRBV12-5
D gene: TRBD1
CDR3 DNA: TGTGCTAGTGGATACCCGGGACAGGGACACGGTCAGCCCCAGCATTTT
CDR3 protein: CASGYPGQGHGQPQHF

J gene: TRBJ2-4
clone size: .
V gene: TRBV10-3
D gene: .
CDR3 DNA: TGTGCCATCACCGAAGACGTAGCCAAAAACATTCAGTACTTC
CDR3 protein: CAITEDVAKNIQYF

J gene: TRBJ2-5
clone size: .
V gene: TRBV9
D gene: TRBD2
CDR3 DNA: TGTGCCAGCAGCCTCTCGGGCGGGAGGGCCACAGAGACCCAGTACTTC
CDR3 protein: CASSLSGGRATETQYF

J gene: TRBJ1-6
clone size: .
V gene: TRBV19
D gene: .
CDR3 DNA: TGTGCCAGTTCGAGGGGGACCGCTAGCTCCTATAATTCACCCCTCCACTTT
CDR3 protein: CASSRGTASSYNSPLHF

J gene: TRBJ2-5
clone size: .
V gene: TRBV18
D gene: TRBD2
CDR3 DNA: TGTGCCAGCTCACCACTAGCGGGTGAGACCCAGTACTTC
CDR3 protein: CASSPLAGETQYF

J gene: TRBJ2-1
clone size: .
V gene: TRBV4-3
D gene: .
CDR3 DNA: TGCGCCAGCAGCCAAGATCGGGGTAGTGAAATCTTC
CDR3 protein: CASSQDRGSEIF

J gene: TRBJ1-2
clone size: .
V gene: TRBV5-6
D gene: .
CDR3 DNA: TGTGCCAGCAGCTTGGGGGGTCCTGTCTATGGCTACACCTTC
CDR3 protein: CASSLGGPVYGYTF

J gene: TRBJ2-7
clone size: few
V gene: TRBV6-5
D gene: .
CDR3 DNA: TGTGCCAGCAGTTACTCGATAGGTCTCGAGCAGTACTTC
CDR3 protein: CASSYSIGLEQYF

J gene: TRBJ1-1
clone size: few
V gene: TRBV10-1
D gene: .
CDR3 DNA: TGCGCCAGCAGTGAAACCAGGGGTTTCGGGAACACTGAAGCTTTCTTT
CDR3 protein: CASSETRGFGNTEAFF